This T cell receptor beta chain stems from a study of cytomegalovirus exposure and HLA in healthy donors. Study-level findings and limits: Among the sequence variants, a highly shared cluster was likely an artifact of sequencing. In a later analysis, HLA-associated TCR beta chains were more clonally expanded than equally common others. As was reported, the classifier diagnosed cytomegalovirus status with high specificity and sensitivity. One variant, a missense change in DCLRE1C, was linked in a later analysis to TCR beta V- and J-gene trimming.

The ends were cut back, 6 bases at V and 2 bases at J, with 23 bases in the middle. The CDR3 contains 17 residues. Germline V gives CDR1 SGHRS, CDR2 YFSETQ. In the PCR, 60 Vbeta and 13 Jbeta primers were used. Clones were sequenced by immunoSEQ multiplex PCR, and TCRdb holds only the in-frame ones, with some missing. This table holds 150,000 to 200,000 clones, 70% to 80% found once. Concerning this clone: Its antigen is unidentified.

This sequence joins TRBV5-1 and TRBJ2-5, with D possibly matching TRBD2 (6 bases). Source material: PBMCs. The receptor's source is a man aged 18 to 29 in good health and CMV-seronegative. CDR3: CASTWDFPLGRQETQYF. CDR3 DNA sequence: TGCGCCAGCACCTGGGACTTTCCCTTGGGACGGCAAGAGACCCAGTACTTC.